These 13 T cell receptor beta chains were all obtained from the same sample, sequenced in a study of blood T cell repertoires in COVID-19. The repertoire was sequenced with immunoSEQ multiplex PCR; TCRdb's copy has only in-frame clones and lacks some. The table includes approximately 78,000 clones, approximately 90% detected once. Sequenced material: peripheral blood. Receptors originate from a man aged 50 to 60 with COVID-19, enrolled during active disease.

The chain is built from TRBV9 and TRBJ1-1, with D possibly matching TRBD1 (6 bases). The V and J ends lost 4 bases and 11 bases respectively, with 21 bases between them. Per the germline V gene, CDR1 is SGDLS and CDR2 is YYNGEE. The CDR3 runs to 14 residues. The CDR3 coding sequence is TGTGCCAGCAGCCGGCCGGACAGCGGCCGGTATGCTTTCTTT. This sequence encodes CASSRPDSGRYAFF.

The CDR3 sequence: CASSIGEGQSSYNEQFF. Written as DNA, the CDR3 is TGTGCCAGTAGTATAGGGGAAGGACAGAGCTCCTACAATGAGCAGTTCTTC. The chain carries TRBV19 and TRBJ2-1; weak D call: TRBD1 (6 bases). CDR3 length equals 17 residues. Germline V gives CDR1 LNHDA, CDR2 SQIVND (reference sequence). V gave up 1 base and J gave up 0 bases, with 13 bases separating them.

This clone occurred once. The CDR3 protein is CASSVSSSLGNTIYF. DNA for the CDR3: TGTGCCAGCAGCGTTTCCTCCTCTTTGGGAAACACCATATATTTT. This rearrangement joins TRBV9 to TRBJ1-3; D unclear. Trimming took off 2 bases at V and 4 bases at J, with 13 bases between the two ends. Germline CDR1 is SGDLS and CDR2 is YYNGEE. The CDR3 has 15 residues. Using reference TRBV9 and TRBJ1-3 for the parts outside the CDR3, the full variable domain is DSGVTQTPKHLITATGQRVTLRCSPRSGDLSVYWYQQSLDQGLQFLIQYYNGEERAKGNILERFSAQQFPDLHSELNLSSLELGDSALYFCASSVSSSLGNTIYFGEGSWLTVV.

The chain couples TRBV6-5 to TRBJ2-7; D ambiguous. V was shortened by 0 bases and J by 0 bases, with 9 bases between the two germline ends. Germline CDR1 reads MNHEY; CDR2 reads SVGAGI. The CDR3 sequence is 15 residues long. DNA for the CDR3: TGTGCCAGCAGTTACTCGGCCTCACCCTCCTACGAGCAGTACGTC. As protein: CASSYSASPSYEQYV.

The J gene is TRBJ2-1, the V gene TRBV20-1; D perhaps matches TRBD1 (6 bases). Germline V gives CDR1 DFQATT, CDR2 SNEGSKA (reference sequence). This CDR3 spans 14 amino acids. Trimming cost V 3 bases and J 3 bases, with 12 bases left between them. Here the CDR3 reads CSASDEGDYNEQFF. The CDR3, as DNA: TGCAGTGCTAGTGATGAGGGGGACTACAATGAGCAGTTCTTC.

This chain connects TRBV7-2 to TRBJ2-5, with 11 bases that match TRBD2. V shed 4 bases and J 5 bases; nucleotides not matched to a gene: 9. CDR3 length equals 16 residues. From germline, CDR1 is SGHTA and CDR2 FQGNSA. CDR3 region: CASSSRVAGGVETQYF. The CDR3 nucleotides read TGTGCCAGCAGCTCCAGGGTAGCGGGAGGGGTTGAGACCCAGTACTTC. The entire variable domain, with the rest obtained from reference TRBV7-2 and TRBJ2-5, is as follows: GAGVSQSPSNKVTEKGKDVELRCDPISGHTALYWYRQSLGQGLEFLIYFQGNSAPDKSGLPSDRFSAERTGGSVSTLTIQRTQQEDSAVYLCASSSRVAGGVETQYFGPGTRLLVL.

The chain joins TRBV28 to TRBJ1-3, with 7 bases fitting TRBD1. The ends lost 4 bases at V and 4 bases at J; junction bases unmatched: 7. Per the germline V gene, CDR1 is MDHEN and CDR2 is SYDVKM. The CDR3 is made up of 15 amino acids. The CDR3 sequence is CASSSSGGNGNTIYF. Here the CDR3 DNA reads TGTGCCAGCAGTTCATCAGGGGGTAACGGAAACACCATATATTTT.

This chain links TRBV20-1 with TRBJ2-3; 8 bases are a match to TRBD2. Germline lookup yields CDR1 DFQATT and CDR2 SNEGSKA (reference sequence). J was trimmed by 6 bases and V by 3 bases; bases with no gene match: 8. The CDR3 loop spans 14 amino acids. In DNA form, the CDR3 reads TGCAGTGCTAGTACGGGAGGGCCAGGGGATACGCAGTATTTT. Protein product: CSASTGGPGDTQYF.

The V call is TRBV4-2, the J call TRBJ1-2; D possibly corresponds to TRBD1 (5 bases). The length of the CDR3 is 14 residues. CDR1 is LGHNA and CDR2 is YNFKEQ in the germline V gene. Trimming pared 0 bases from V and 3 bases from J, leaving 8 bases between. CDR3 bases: TGTGCCAGCAGCCAAGATGCGGGGGACTATGGCTACACCTTC. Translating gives CASSQDAGDYGYTF.

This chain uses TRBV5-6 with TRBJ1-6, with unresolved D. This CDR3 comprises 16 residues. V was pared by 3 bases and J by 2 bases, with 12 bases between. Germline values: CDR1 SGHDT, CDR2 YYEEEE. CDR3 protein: CASSSTPQTYNSPLHF. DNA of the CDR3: TGTGCCAGCAGCTCGACACCACAGACCTATAATTCACCCCTCCACTTT.

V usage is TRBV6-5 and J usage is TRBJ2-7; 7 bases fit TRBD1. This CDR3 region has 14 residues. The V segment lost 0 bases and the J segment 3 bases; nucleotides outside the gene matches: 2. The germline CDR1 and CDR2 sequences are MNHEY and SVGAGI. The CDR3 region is CASSYSDRNYEQYV. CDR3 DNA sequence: TGTGCCAGCAGTTACTCGGACAGGAACTACGAGCAGTACGTC.

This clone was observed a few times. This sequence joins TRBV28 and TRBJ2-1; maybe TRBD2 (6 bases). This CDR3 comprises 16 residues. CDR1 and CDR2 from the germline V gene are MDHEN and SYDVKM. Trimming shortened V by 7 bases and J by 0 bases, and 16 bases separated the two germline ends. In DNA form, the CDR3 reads TGTGCCAGCATCCCTTCGCGGGGATCCTCCTACAATGAGCAGTTCTTC. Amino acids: CASIPSRGSSYNEQFF. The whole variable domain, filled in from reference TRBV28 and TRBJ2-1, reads DVKVTQSSRYLVKRTGEKVFLECVQDMDHENMFWYRQDPGLGLRLIYFSYDVKMKEKGDIPEGYSVSREKKERFSLILESASTNQTSMYLCASIPSRGSSYNEQFFGPGTRLTVL.

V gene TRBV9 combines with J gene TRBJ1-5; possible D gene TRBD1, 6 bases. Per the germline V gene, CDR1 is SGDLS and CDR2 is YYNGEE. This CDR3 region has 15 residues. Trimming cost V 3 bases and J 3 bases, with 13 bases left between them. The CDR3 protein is CASSDSTGLNQPQHF. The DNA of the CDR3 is TGTGCCAGCAGCGACTCGACAGGCCTCAATCAGCCCCAGCATTTT.